The clone carrying this T cell receptor (beta chain) was detected only a few times. These data are taken from a study of blood T cells in healthy people across ages. The authors ran a second PCR of about 6 to 11 cycles using a sample-barcoded 5' primer and a J-beta primer mix. MiXCR, applied by TCRdb to the 5' RACE reads, yields one record per CDR3 protein. The sample has approximately 1,700,000 distinct CDR3 sequences; about two fifths are singletons. Germline assignment: CDR1 LGHNT and CDR2 FRNRAP. Trimming took 7 bases from V and 3 from J; bases not matched to a gene: 4. The CDR3 covers 13 residues.

Sample: blood. The clonotype comes from a human donor in good health. V and J are TRBV12-5 and TRBJ1-2; TRBD1 matches 8 bases. The CDR3 sequence is CASAPDRDYGYTF. CDR3 in DNA: TGTGCTAGTGCCCCGGACAGGGACTATGGCTACACCTTC.